Below are 19 T cell receptor beta chains sequenced from a single sample in a study of low-dose radiotherapy and immunotherapy resistance in tumors. Priming of first-strand cDNA relied on TRAV- and TRBV-specific primers (covering alpha and beta chains). The authors amplified TCRs for about 20 PCR cycles with a constant-region primer and a V-primer adapter. In TCRdb, the reads were re-called with MiXCR into one record per CDR3 protein. The table lists 18,000 or so distinct CDR3 sequences, approximately 74% of them singletons. The receptor set was obtained from a human donor with advanced metastatic prostate, ovarian, gallbladder or colorectal cancer (not recorded which). This table probably holds off-target reads from a library built for another chain.

This sequence joins TRBV5-1 and TRBJ2-1; D may be TRBD1 (5 bases). The CDR3 runs 14 residues. Germline V gene lookup returns CDR1 SGHRS and CDR2 YFSETQ. The ends were cut back, 0 bases at V and 6 bases at J, with 10 bases in the middle. CDR3 DNA: TGCGCCAGCAGCTTGGTTCAGGGTGTCAATGAGCAGTTCTTC. It encodes CASSLVQGVNEQFF.

This chain connects TRBV5-4 to TRBJ2-7; 8 bases are shared with TRBD2. The germline V gene has CDR1 SGHNT and CDR2 YYREEE (reference sequence). Trimming took 1 base from V and 2 from J; bases not matched to a gene: 8. The CDR3 spans 16 residues. The CDR3 spells CASSLRASGPAYEQYF. The CDR3 DNA is TGTGCCAGCAGCTTGCGGGCTAGCGGGCCTGCCTACGAGCAGTACTTC.

This CDR3 is CASSLAHHNEQFF. The CDR3, as DNA: TGTGCCAGCAGCTTAGCCCACCACAATGAGCAGTTCTTC. The chain couples TRBV7-2 to TRBJ2-1, with unresolved D. The germline V gene encodes CDR1 SGHTA and CDR2 FQGNSA. This CDR3 has 13 amino acids. V was clipped by 0 bases and J by 5 bases, with 5 bases between them.

V gene TRBV29-1 combines with J gene TRBJ1-2, with D tentatively TRBD1 (5 bases). The germline V gene encodes CDR1 SQVTM and CDR2 ANQGSEA. V was cut by 0 bases and J by 7 bases, with 12 bases left in between. This CDR3 has 13 residues. DNA for the CDR3: TGCAGCGTTGAAGAGGTTGAAGGGACTGGCTACACCTTC. Its translation: CSVEEVEGTGYTF.

This sequence joins TRBV5-1 and TRBJ2-2; perhaps TRBD2 as D (6 bases). Per the germline V gene, CDR1 is SGHRS and CDR2 is YFSETQ. V was clipped by 1 base and J by 1 base, with 17 bases between them. The CDR3 consists of 18 residues. Here the CDR3 reads CASSLSLVGGVNTGELFF. CDR3 nucleotides: TGCGCCAGCAGCTTGAGCCTAGTGGGAGGCGTGAACACCGGGGAGCTGTTTTTT.

CDR3 DNA sequence: TGTGCCTGGAGTGTGCCGGGGACGAACACCGGGGAGCTGTTTTTT. Translation gives CAWSVPGTNTGELFF. The rearrangement links TRBV30 to TRBJ2-2; maybe TRBD2 (5 bases). The CDR3 has 15 residues. Germline V gene data show CDR1 as GTSNPN and CDR2 as SVGIG (reference sequence). V was trimmed by 0 bases and J by 0 bases, leaving 8 bases between them.

The chain recombines TRBV28 with TRBJ2-1, with 7 positions matching TRBD2. After removal of 2 bases from V and 7 bases from J, the junction contained 5 bases not matched to a gene. Germline values: CDR1 MDHEN, CDR2 SYDVKM. This CDR3 has 14 amino acids. The CDR3: CASSLAGEVNEQFF. The CDR3 nucleotides are TGTGCCAGCAGTTTAGCGGGAGAAGTGAATGAGCAGTTCTTC.

The rearrangement uses TRBV9 and TRBJ2-1; 13 bases are a match to TRBD2. The V segment lost 0 bases and the J segment 6 bases; nucleotides outside the gene matches: 3. This CDR3 has 16 amino acids. Germline V CDR1 and CDR2: SGDLS, YYNGEE. CDR3 loop: CASSVVGLAGINEQFF. CDR3 DNA sequence: TGTGCCAGCAGCGTAGTGGGACTAGCGGGAATCAATGAGCAGTTCTTC.

The chain joins TRBV20-1 to TRBJ1-4; 7 positions match TRBD1. Germline values: CDR1 DFQATT, CDR2 SNEGSKA (reference sequence). There are 13 residues in the CDR3. The trim removed 3 bases at V and 11 bases at J, leaving 9 bases unmatched. The CDR3 region is CSASRDSGAKLFF. The DNA for the CDR3 is TGCAGTGCTAGCCGGGACAGCGGCGCGAAACTGTTTTTT.

The chain carries TRBV19 and TRBJ1-5, with 9 bases that match TRBD1. Germline CDR1 is LNHDA and CDR2 is SQIVND (reference sequence). V shed 7 bases, J shed 4 bases, and the junction held 8 bases outside the gene matches. The CDR3 sequence is 15 residues long. The CDR3 nucleotides read TGTGCCAGTACCACGGGACAGGGAGGGAATCAGCCCCAGCATTTT. Translating it yields CASTTGQGGNQPQHF.

The chain carries TRBV7-2 and TRBJ2-6, with 10 bases identical to TRBD1. The CDR3 covers 20 residues. CDR1 is SGHTA, CDR2 FQGNSA, per germline. Trimming cost V 4 bases and J 3 bases; bases outside gene matches: 15. The CDR3 nucleotides are TGTGCCAGCAGCTCTATTAACCGGGACAGGGGTCTCTTTGGGGCCAACGTCCTGACTTTC. It specifies CASSSINRDRGLFGANVLTF.

The chain is built from TRBV5-4 and TRBJ2-7; D may be TRBD1 (7 bases). Trimming left V 1 base short and J 6 bases short, with 11 bases between. Germline V gene lookup returns CDR1 SGHNT and CDR2 YYREEE (reference sequence). The CDR3 totals 13 residues. The CDR3 region has the DNA TGTGCCAGCAGCTTGTTTCAGGGGGGCGAGCAGTACTTC. Protein sequence: CASSLFQGGEQYF.

J is TRBJ1-5 and V is TRBV2, with D possibly TRBD1 on 6 matching bases. V was pared by 6 bases and J by 2 bases, with 11 bases between. The CDR3 extends over 14 amino acids. Germline V gene sequence: CDR1 SNHLY, CDR2 FYNNEI. The CDR3 region is CASSGDTGNQPQHF. CDR3 bases: TGTGCCAGCAGCGGGGACACCGGCAATCAGCCCCAGCATTTT.

This chain connects TRBV6-2 or TRBV6-3 to TRBJ2-1; D gene unclear. The V end was cut by 4 bases, the J end by 9 bases, with 19 bases between. This CDR3 comprises 15 residues. Looked up from germline, CDR1 is MNHEY and CDR2 is SVGEGT. The DNA for the CDR3 is TGTGCCAGCAGTTCCCAATACGGACGTAAGGGTGAGCAGTTCTTC. Translated, it gives CASSSQYGRKGEQFF.

In this sample, this clonotype turned up a few times. The V call is TRBV9, the J call TRBJ2-1, with 8 bases matching TRBD2. CDR1 and CDR2 from the germline V gene are SGDLS and YYNGEE. V dropped 5 bases and J dropped 5; count of bases not matched to a gene: 15. The CDR3 consists of 17 residues. CDR3 sequence (DNA): TGTGCCAGCAGTGGGGAAAAGGGCGGGAGGTCCCACAATGAGCAGTTCTTC. It translates to CASSGEKGGRSHNEQFF. Full variable domain (rest looked up from reference TRBV9 and TRBJ2-1): DSGVTQTPKHLITATGQRVTLRCSPRSGDLSVYWYQQSLDQGLQFLIQYYNGEERAKGNILERFSAQQFPDLHSELNLSSLELGDSALYFCASSGEKGGRSHNEQFFGPGTRLTVL.

J is TRBJ2-1 and V is TRBV28; TRBD1 matches 8 bases. Germline-derived CDR1 and CDR2 are MDHEN and SYDVKM. The J segment lost 8 bases and the V segment lost 2 bases, leaving 5 bases of the junction unmatched. CDR3 length equals 14 residues. This CDR3 reads CASSLTGGKDEQFF. Here the CDR3 DNA reads TGTGCCAGCAGTTTAACAGGGGGTAAAGATGAGCAGTTCTTC.

This clonotype has more than one count but fewer than ten. The chain employs TRBV19 and TRBJ1-5; the D gene is possibly TRBD1 (6 bases). This CDR3 region has 14 residues. CDR1 is LNHDA, CDR2 SQIVND, per germline (reference sequence). Trimming left V 6 bases short and J 11 bases short, with 20 bases between. CDR3 residues: CASSHNGGLKAQHF. In nucleotides, the CDR3 is TGTGCCAGTAGCCATAATGGGGGGCTCAAGGCCCAGCATTTT.

This chain uses TRBV20-1 with TRBJ2-1, with TRBD2 as a possible D gene (6 bases). The length of the CDR3 is 12 residues. Germline CDR1 is DFQATT and CDR2 is SNEGSKA (reference sequence). V was pared by 3 bases and J by 6 bases, with 9 bases between. The CDR3 here is CSASPTSNEQFF. CDR3 in DNA: TGCAGTGCTAGCCCGACTAGCAATGAGCAGTTCTTC.

The gene calls are TRBV20-1 and TRBJ2-4; weak D call: TRBD2 (7 bases). The V gene's germline CDR1 is DFQATT and CDR2 SNEGSKA (reference sequence). Trimming took off 0 bases at V and 1 base at J, with 19 bases between the two ends. The CDR3 sequence is 18 residues long. The CDR3 region is CSARESRGGMGAKNIQYF. CDR3 nucleotide sequence: TGCAGTGCTAGAGAAAGTAGGGGGGGGATGGGGGCCAAAAACATTCAGTACTTC.